These T cell receptor beta chains were read from a single sample in a study of CD8 T cells in Susac syndrome. TCRdb recomputed calls from the immunoSEQ multiplex PCR reads with MiXCR, one row per CDR3 protein. In the table there are about 19,000 distinct CDR3 sequences, 95% of which are singletons. Sequences were obtained from CD8+ T cells from PBMCs. The receptors here all came from a human donor in good health. Both conserved end residues are part of each CDR3. D genes are given only for firm matches. For some rows the clone size is stated as once, few or many, or as a class when expanded; others skip it.

cdr3_aa	cdr3_nt	cdr3_length	j_call	d_call	v_call	clone_size
CSVFNTDEQYF	TGCAGCGTTTTTAACACGGACGAGCAGTACTTC	11	TRBJ2-7	NA	TRBV29-1	NA
CASSSLDYLGNEQFF	TGTGCCAGCAGCTCCCTGGACTATTTAGGAAATGAGCAGTTCTTC	15	TRBJ2-1	NA	TRBV11-2	NA
CASSQARRVEPHTDTQYF	TGCGCCAGCAGCCAGGCTCGCAGGGTCGAGCCACACACAGATACGCAGTATTTT	18	TRBJ2-3	NA	TRBV4-3	NA
CASSLEDTSQETQYF	TGTGCCAGCAGTTTAGAGGACACATCCCAAGAGACCCAGTACTTC	15	TRBJ2-5	NA	TRBV12-3/TRBV12-4	NA
CASSLWGTSGSSQETQYF	TGTGCCAGCAGTTTATGGGGGACTAGCGGGAGCAGCCAAGAGACCCAGTACTTC	18	TRBJ2-5	TRBD2	TRBV27	once
CASSPRGVNTEAFF	TGTGCCAGCAGCCCGAGGGGAGTGAACACTGAAGCTTTCTTT	14	TRBJ1-1	NA	TRBV6-5	NA
CASSYGPPRGEQYF	TGTGCCAGCAGTTACGGGCCCCCCCGGGGCGAGCAGTACTTC	14	TRBJ2-7	NA	TRBV28	few
CASSQLVDRFWRGGPYNEQFF	TGCGCCAGCAGTCAATTGGTTGACAGGTTCTGGCGGGGAGGTCCCTACAATGAGCAGTTCTTC	21	TRBJ2-1	NA	TRBV23-1	NA
CASSQGSEGMYGYTF	TGTGCCAGCAGCCAAGGATCTGAGGGGATGTATGGCTACACCTTC	15	TRBJ1-2	NA	TRBV3-1	NA
CASSQTDRLSSYEQYF	TGTGCCAGCAGCCAAACCGACAGGTTAAGCTCCTACGAGCAGTACTTC	16	TRBJ2-7	NA	TRBV4-2	few
CASSGGWGLDEQYF	TGTGCCAGCAGCGGAGGGTGGGGCCTGGACGAGCAGTACTTC	14	TRBJ2-7	NA	TRBV6-1	NA
CASRLGADGETQYF	TGTGCCAGCAGGCTGGGAGCGGACGGAGAGACCCAGTACTTC	14	TRBJ2-5	NA	TRBV28	NA
CASSQTGTGYNEQFF	TGTGCCAGCAGCCAAACCGGGACTGGATACAATGAGCAGTTCTTC	15	TRBJ2-1	NA	TRBV3-1	NA
CASSEGLADNNEQFF	TGTGCCAGCAGCGAGGGACTAGCGGATAACAATGAGCAGTTCTTC	15	TRBJ2-1	TRBD2	TRBV7-9	NA
CASSYSAVRGQETQYF	TGTGCCAGCAGTTACTCGGCCGTAAGGGGCCAAGAGACCCAGTACTTC	16	TRBJ2-5	NA	TRBV6-5	NA
CASGDLRGEQYF	TGTGCCAGCGGGGACCTAAGGGGGGAGCAGTACTTC	12	TRBJ2-7	NA	TRBV27	NA
CASSLITGGQYEQYF	TGTGCCAGCAGCTTAATCACGGGAGGGCAGTACGAGCAGTACTTC	15	TRBJ2-7	TRBD2	TRBV7-9	few
CASSWGGVTESYNEQFF	TGTGCCAGCAGTTGGGGGGGGGTTACGGAGTCCTACAATGAGCAGTTCTTC	17	TRBJ2-1	TRBD2	TRBV28	NA
CASSITDNQPQHF	TGTGCCAGTAGTATCACGGATAATCAGCCCCAGCATTTT	13	TRBJ1-5	NA	TRBV19	NA
CASSFWQGGPYEQYF	TGTGCCAGCAGTTTTTGGCAGGGGGGACCCTACGAGCAGTACTTC	15	TRBJ2-7	NA	TRBV27	once
CASSIGEKLFF	TGTGCCAGTAGTATCGGGGAAAAACTGTTTTTT	11	TRBJ1-4	NA	TRBV19	once
CASRGAVRSYEQYF	TGCGCCAGCAGGGGGGCAGTGCGTTCCTACGAGCAGTACTTC	14	TRBJ2-7	NA	TRBV10-2	once
CASSTMNTEAFF	TGTGCCAGCAGTACAATGAACACTGAAGCTTTCTTT	12	TRBJ1-1	NA	TRBV28	NA
CASSDFLAGGPVRDTQYF	TGTGCCAGCAGTGATTTTCTAGCGGGAGGGCCAGTGAGAGATACGCAGTATTTT	18	TRBJ2-3	TRBD2	TRBV2	NA
CASSLVVGGSPNNEQFF	TGTGCCAGCAGCTTAGTGGTGGGGGGAAGCCCTAACAATGAGCAGTTCTTC	17	TRBJ2-1	NA	TRBV7-2	NA
CASSQEGDSQETQYF	TGTGCCAGCAGCCAAGAAGGCGACTCCCAAGAGACCCAGTACTTC	15	TRBJ2-5	NA	TRBV4-2	NA
CASSVGGVNEQFF	TGTGCCAGCAGCGTAGGTGGGGTTAATGAGCAGTTCTTC	13	TRBJ2-1	NA	TRBV9	NA
CASRDGGKETQYF	TGTGCCAGCAGGGACGGGGGGAAAGAGACCCAGTACTTC	13	TRBJ2-5	TRBD2	TRBV28	NA
CASSQATSGRAHNEQFF	TGTGCCAGCAGCCAAGCGACTAGCGGGAGGGCCCACAATGAGCAGTTCTTC	17	TRBJ2-1	TRBD2	TRBV3-1	once
CASSSTGPGNQPQHF	TGTGCCAGCAGCTCGACAGGGCCGGGCAATCAGCCCCAGCATTTT	15	TRBJ1-5	TRBD1	TRBV7-9	NA
CASTGGGLKAGELFF	TGTGCCAGCACCGGCGGGGGGCTGAAGGCCGGGGAGCTGTTTTTT	15	TRBJ2-2	TRBD2	TRBV7-9	NA
CASSIRDGSYEQYF	TGTGCCAGCAGCATAAGGGACGGTTCCTACGAGCAGTACTTC	14	TRBJ2-7	NA	TRBV5-5	NA
CAWSWTADTQYF	TGTGCCTGGAGTTGGACGGCAGATACGCAGTATTTT	12	TRBJ2-3	NA	TRBV30	once
CASSELIESGELFF	TGTGCCAGCAGTGAATTGATCGAATCCGGGGAGCTGTTTTTT	14	TRBJ2-2	NA	TRBV6-1	once
CASSLDRDGADTQYF	TGCGCCAGCAGCCTCGACAGGGATGGCGCAGATACGCAGTATTTT	15	TRBJ2-3	TRBD1	TRBV4-3	NA
CASSFSPGELFF	TGTGCCAGCAGTTTTTCCCCCGGGGAGCTGTTTTTT	12	TRBJ2-2	NA	TRBV12-3/TRBV12-4	NA
CASSFPAGQGATDTQYF	TGTGCCAGCAGCTTCCCCGCGGGACAGGGGGCAACAGATACGCAGTATTTT	17	TRBJ2-3	TRBD1	TRBV7-9	NA
CASSVGTGGTEAFF	TGTGCCAGCAGCGTCGGGACAGGGGGTACTGAAGCTTTCTTT	14	TRBJ1-1	TRBD1	TRBV9	NA
CASSLATTGSTQETQYF	TGTGCCAGCAGCTTAGCAACGACAGGGAGTACACAGGAGACCCAGTACTTC	17	TRBJ2-5	TRBD1	TRBV7-9	NA
CASIGVTQYF	TGCGCCAGCATAGGAGTTACGCAGTATTTT	10	TRBJ2-3	NA	TRBV10-2	NA
CASSQDYGQGDYGYTF	TGTGCCAGCAGCCAAGATTACGGACAGGGTGACTATGGCTACACCTTC	16	TRBJ1-2	TRBD1	TRBV4-2	NA
CASSELQGDEQYF	TGTGCCAGCAGTGAGCTACAGGGCGACGAGCAGTACTTC	13	TRBJ2-7	NA	TRBV6-1	NA
CASSFGGAETQYF	TGTGCCAGCAGTTTCGGGGGTGCGGAGACCCAGTACTTC	13	TRBJ2-5	NA	TRBV28	NA
CAGAGVNTGELFF	TGTGCCGGCGCAGGGGTTAACACCGGGGAGCTGTTTTTT	13	TRBJ2-2	NA	TRBV28	once
CASSLGTSGAGISYNEQFF	TGTGCCAGCAGCTTGGGGACTAGCGGGGCCGGGATCTCCTACAATGAGCAGTTCTTC	19	TRBJ2-1	TRBD2	TRBV5-5	once
CASSIKVANYGYTF	TGTGCCAGTAGTATTAAGGTAGCTAACTATGGCTACACCTTC	14	TRBJ1-2	NA	TRBV19	NA
CASSVGGRADYEQYF	TGTGCCAGCAGCGTAGGCGGGAGGGCCGACTACGAGCAGTACTTC	15	TRBJ2-7	TRBD2	TRBV9	NA
CASGRQGAYTEAFF	TGCGCCAGCGGAAGACAGGGGGCTTACACTGAAGCTTTCTTT	14	TRBJ1-1	TRBD1	TRBV10-2	NA
CASSFTGEPGELFF	TGTGCCAGTAGTTTTACAGGGGAGCCCGGGGAGCTGTTTTTT	14	TRBJ2-2	TRBD1	TRBV19	NA
CASSLGLGGYEQYF	TGTGCCAGCAGTTTAGGGTTGGGGGGCTACGAGCAGTACTTC	14	TRBJ2-7	NA	TRBV12-3/TRBV12-4	NA
CASSLEPGQPYNEQFF	TGTGCCAGCAGTTTAGAACCGGGACAGCCCTACAATGAGCAGTTCTTC	16	TRBJ2-1	TRBD1	TRBV28	NA
CASSYTATTDTQYF	TGTGCCAGCAGTTACACTGCGACTACAGATACGCAGTATTTT	14	TRBJ2-3	NA	TRBV6-6	NA
CASSLRSSYEQYF	TGTGCCAGCAGCTTACGCTCCTCCTACGAGCAGTACTTC	13	TRBJ2-7	NA	TRBV13	NA